This TCR beta chain was retrieved from a study of OX40 agonist ivuxolimab in advanced cancers. About the study as a whole: The costimulatory receptor OX40 (CD134) was targeted by ivuxolimab, a fully human IgG2 agonistic monoclonal antibody. The paper covers the monotherapy dose-escalation part of the phase I ivuxolimab trial, which included N of about 50 patients. Prior anti-PD-1, anti-PD-L1 or anti-CTLA-4 therapy was permitted, and 30% to 45% of dose-escalation patients had received checkpoint inhibitors. Intravenous ivuxolimab was administered to patients every 2 weeks at six dose levels: 0.01, 0.1, 0.3, 1.5, 3 and 10 mg/kg. Partial responses were achieved by three dose-escalation patients, of whom one had hepatocellular carcinoma and two had cutaneous melanoma. Peripheral TCRbeta sequencing was intended to test whether TCR sequence diversity was altered and clonal T-cell expansion was caused by ivuxolimab. The dose-escalation cohort was 82.7% male with a mean age of roughly 60 years, ranging from roughly 20 to 80. Of the approximately 54 patients in dose escalation, 19 had hepatocellular carcinoma, around 15 had melanoma, 9 had renal cell carcinoma and 9 had head and neck cancer. What the research found in general, with its limitations: After ivuxolimab, expanded clones were on average more numerous among CD8+ T cells than among CD4+ T cells. Clonal expansion of both CD4+ and CD8+ blood T cells was observed from baseline to week 6 at doses 0.1 to 3.0 mg/kg. Low levels of normalized T-cell clonal expansion were also seen in some nonresponding patients. In the 0.1-3.0 mg/kg groups, partial responders had among the lowest normalized peripheral clonal expansion, particularly in CD8+ T cells. Which antigens the clonally expanded peripheral T cells were specific for was not determined.

Trimming removed 5 bases from V and 4 bases from J; the gene matches leave 8 bases unexplained. The cysteine opens and the phenylalanine closes a CDR3 of 15 amino acids. Left in the record is the CDR3 DNA by itself, 45 bases read in frame from the first base. The germline V gene sets CDR1 to MNHEY and CDR2 to SVGAGI. Remarks on this clone: What antigen it recognizes has not been identified. Base qualities are not recorded, but no much larger clone differs from it by a single base.

The trial excluded patients who had a history of autoimmune disease or were on systemic immunosuppression. Peripheral blood for TCR sequencing was drawn from every dose cohort at baseline, at cycle 4 day 1 and at cycle 7 day 1. The samples were taken from a phase I, first-in-human, multicenter, open-label dose-escalation trial of ivuxolimab. Adults with locally advanced or metastatic melanoma, renal cell, hepatocellular, or head and neck squamous cell carcinoma were enrolled in the trial. Before TCR sequencing, CD4+ T cells and CD8+ T cells from peripheral blood were sorted into separate populations. Genomic DNA was isolated from the sorted cells so that the TCRbeta CDR3 region could be sequenced. The immunoSEQ Assay was used for sequencing of TCRbeta CDR3 regions. Not all clones reach the TCRdb copy of this immuneACCESS table, which keeps in-frame sequences only. Checked studies attribute under half of the gap to unresolved V genes and leave the rest unexplained. The sample data list tens of thousands of clones, and about 90% of these were observed just once. Roughly 2.8% of the sample is held by the ten biggest clonotypes.

This TCR was sampled from an adult with an advanced solid tumor such as melanoma, head and neck, liver or kidney cancer. Specimen: CD4+ or CD8+ T cells sorted from blood, collected in a trial of the OX40 agonist ivuxolimab. The chain links TRBV6-5 with TRBJ1-1; the junction holds 9 bases that match TRBD1. The CDR3 reads CASSPTGGMFTEAFF. The bases are TGTGCCAGCAGTCCAACAGGGGGCATGTTCACTGAAGCTTTCTTT.